This T cell receptor beta chain was captured in a study of PD-L1 blockade in urothelial cancer. Overall study: Patients started atezolizumab around 2014, 1,200 mg intravenously every 3 weeks.

Data came from immunoSEQ multiplex PCR; TCRdb stores just in-frame clones and leaves some out. This sample yields about 38,000 clones, of which around four fifths are seen a single time; about 15% belongs to the top ten. The CDR3 length is 16 residues. The V gene's germline CDR1 is ENHRY and CDR2 SYGVKD. Trimming took 3 bases from V and 4 from J; bases not matched to a gene: 4. Time point noted: pretreatment peripheral blood. The chain has TRBV10-3 and TRBJ2-5; 14 nucleotides match TRBD2. The TCR comes from a man at least 80 years old with urothelial cancer. The starting material was PBMCs, obtained around atezolizumab (anti-PD-L1) treatment. Written as DNA, the CDR3 is TGTGCCATCAGTGATAAGACTAGCGGGAGGGCAGAGACCCAGTACTTC. Translated: CAISDKTSGRAETQYF.